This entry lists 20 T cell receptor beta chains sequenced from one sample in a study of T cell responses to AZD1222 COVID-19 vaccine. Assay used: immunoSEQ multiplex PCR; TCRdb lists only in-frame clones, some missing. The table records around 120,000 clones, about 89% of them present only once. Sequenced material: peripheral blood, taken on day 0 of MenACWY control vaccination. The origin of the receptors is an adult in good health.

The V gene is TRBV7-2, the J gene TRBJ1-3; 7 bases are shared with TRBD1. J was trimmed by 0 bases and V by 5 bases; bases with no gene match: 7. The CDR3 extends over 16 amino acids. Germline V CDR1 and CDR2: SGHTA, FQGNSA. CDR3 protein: CASSTVGTVSGNTIYF. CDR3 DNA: TGTGCCAGCAGCACAGTGGGGACAGTCTCTGGAAACACCATATATTTT.

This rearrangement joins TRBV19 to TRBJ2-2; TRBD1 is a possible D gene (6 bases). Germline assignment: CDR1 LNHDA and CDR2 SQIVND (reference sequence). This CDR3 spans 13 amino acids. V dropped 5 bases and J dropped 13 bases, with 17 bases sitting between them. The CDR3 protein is CASSPKRGSALFF. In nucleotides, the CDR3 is TGTGCCAGTAGTCCTAAGAGGGGGAGTGCGCTGTTTTTT.

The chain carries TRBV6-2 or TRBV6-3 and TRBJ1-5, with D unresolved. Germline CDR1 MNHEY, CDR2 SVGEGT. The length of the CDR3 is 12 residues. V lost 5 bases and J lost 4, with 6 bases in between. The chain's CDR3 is CASSMMNQPQHF. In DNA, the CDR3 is TGTGCCAGCAGTATGATGAATCAGCCCCAGCATTTT.

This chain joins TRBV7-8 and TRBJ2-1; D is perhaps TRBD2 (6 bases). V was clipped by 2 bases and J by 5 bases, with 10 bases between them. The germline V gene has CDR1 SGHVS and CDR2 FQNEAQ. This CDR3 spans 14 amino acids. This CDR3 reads CASSLRRDDNEQFF. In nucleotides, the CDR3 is TGTGCCAGCAGCTTACGGCGGGACGACAATGAGCAGTTCTTC.

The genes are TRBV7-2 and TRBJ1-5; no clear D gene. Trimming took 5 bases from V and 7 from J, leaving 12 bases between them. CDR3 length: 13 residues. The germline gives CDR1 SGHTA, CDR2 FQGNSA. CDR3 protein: CASSESGFQPQHF. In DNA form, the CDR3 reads TGTGCCAGCAGCGAAAGTGGGTTCCAGCCCCAGCATTTT.

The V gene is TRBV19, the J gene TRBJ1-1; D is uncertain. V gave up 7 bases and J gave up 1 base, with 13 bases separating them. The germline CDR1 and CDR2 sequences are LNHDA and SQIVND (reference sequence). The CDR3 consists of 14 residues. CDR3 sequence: CASTPRGQNTEAFF. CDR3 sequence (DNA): TGTGCCAGTACCCCCCGAGGGCAGAACACTGAAGCTTTCTTT.

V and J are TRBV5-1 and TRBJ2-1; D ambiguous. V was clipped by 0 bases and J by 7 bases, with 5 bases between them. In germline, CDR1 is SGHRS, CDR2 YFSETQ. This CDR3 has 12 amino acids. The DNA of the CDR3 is TGCGCCAGCAGCTTGGAATGGAATGAGCAGTTCTTC. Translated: CASSLEWNEQFF.

For the CDR3, the DNA is TGTGCCAGCAGCCCAAACGGGATGAACACTGAAGCTTTCTTT. This sequence encodes CASSPNGMNTEAFF. The chain is built from TRBV7-3 and TRBJ1-1; D not certain. The germline V gene encodes CDR1 SGHTA and CDR2 FQGTGA. V was shortened by 5 bases and J by 0 bases, with 10 bases between the two germline ends. The CDR3 extends over 14 amino acids.

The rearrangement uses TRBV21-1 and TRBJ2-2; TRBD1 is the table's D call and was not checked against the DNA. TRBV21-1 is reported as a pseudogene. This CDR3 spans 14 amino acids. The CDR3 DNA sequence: TGCACGATAAAGAAGGACAGGAGGACCGGGGAGCTGTTTTTT. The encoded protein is CTIKKDRRTGELFF.

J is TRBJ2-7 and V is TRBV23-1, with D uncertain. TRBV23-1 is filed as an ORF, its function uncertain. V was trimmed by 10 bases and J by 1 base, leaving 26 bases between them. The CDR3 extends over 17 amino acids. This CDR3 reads CAIPRHWTARNSYEQYF. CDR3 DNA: TGCGCCATCCCCAGACACTGGACGGCACGGAATTCCTACGAGCAGTACTTC.

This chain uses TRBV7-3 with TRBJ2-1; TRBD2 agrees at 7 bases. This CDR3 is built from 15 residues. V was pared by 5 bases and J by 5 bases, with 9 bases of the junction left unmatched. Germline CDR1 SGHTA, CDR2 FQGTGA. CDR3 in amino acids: CASSLLAEGHNEQFF. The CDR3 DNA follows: TGTGCCAGCAGCCTTCTAGCGGAAGGACACAATGAGCAGTTCTTC. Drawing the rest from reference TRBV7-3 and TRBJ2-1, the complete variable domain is GAGVSQTPSNKVTEKGKYVELRCDPISGHTALYWYRQSLGQGPEFLIYFQGTGAADDSGLPNDRFFAVRPEGSVSTLKIQRTERGDSAVYLCASSLLAEGHNEQFFGPGTRLTVL.

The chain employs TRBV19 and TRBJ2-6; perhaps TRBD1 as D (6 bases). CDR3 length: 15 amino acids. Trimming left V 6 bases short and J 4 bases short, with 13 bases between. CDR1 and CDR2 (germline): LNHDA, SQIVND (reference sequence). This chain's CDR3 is CASSETGPGANVLTF. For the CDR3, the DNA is TGTGCCAGTAGCGAGACAGGTCCAGGGGCCAACGTCCTGACTTTC. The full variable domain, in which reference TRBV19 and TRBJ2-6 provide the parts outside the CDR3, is DGGITQSPKYLFRKEGQNVTLSCEQNLNHDAMYWYRQDPGQGLRLIYYSQIVNDFQKGDIAEGYSVSREKKESFPLTVTSAQKNPTAFYLCASSETGPGANVLTFGAGSRLTVL.

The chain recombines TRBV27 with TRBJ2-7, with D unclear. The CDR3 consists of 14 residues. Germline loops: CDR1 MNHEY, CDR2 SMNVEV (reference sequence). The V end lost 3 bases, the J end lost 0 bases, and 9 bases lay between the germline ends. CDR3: CASSFSQPSYEQYF. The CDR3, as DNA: TGTGCCAGCAGTTTCTCTCAGCCCTCCTACGAGCAGTACTTC.

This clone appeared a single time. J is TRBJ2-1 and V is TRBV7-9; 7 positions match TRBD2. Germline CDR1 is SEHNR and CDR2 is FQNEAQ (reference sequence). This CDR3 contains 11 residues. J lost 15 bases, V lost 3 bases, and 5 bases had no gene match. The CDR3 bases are TGTGCCAGCAGCTTTAGGGACTACCCGTTCTTC. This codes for CASSFRDYPFF.

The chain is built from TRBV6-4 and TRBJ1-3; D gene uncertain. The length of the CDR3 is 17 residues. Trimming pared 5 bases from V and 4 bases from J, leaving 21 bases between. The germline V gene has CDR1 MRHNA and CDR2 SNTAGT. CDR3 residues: CASSKTRWGSGGNTIYF. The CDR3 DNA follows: TGTGCCAGCAGTAAAACCAGATGGGGATCCGGCGGAAACACCATATATTTT.

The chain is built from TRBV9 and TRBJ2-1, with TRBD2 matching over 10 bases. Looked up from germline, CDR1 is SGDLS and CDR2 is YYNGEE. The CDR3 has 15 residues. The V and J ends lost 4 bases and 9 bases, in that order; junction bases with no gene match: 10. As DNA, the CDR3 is TGTGCCAGCAGCCTGCTAGCGGGAGTCTCGGTTGAGCAGTTCTTC. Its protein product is CASSLLAGVSVEQFF.

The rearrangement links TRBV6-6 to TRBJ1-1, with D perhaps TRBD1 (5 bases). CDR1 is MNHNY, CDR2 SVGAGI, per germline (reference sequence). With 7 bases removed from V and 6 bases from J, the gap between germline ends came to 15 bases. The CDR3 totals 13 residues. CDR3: CASIRGNGAEAFF. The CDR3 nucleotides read TGTGCCAGCATAAGGGGTAACGGAGCTGAAGCTTTCTTT.

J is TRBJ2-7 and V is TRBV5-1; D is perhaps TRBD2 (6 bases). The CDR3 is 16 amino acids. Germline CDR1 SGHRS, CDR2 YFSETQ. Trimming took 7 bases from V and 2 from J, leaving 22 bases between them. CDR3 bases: TGCGCCAGCGCGCTGTCTCGGGAGCCGATTACCTACGAGCAGTACTTC. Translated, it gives CASALSREPITYEQYF. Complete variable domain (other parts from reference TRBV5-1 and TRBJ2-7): KAGVTQTPRYLIKTRGQQVTLSCSPISGHRSVSWYQQTPGQGLQFLFEYFSETQRNKGNFPGRFSGRQFSNSRSEMNVSTLELGDSALYLCASALSREPITYEQYFGPGTRLTVT.

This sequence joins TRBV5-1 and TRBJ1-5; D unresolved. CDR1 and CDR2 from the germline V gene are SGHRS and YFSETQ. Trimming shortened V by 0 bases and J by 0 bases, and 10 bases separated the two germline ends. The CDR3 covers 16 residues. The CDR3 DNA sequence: TGCGCCAGCAGCTTGGGGGAGGGAGATAGCAATCAGCCCCAGCATTTT. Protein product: CASSLGEGDSNQPQHF.

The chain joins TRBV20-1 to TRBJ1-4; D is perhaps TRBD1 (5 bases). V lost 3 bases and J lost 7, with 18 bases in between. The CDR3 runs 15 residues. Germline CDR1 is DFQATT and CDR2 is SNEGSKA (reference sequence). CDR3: CSASIRSRVPEKLFF. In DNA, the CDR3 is TGCAGTGCTAGTATTCGGTCCAGGGTCCCTGAAAAACTGTTTTTT.